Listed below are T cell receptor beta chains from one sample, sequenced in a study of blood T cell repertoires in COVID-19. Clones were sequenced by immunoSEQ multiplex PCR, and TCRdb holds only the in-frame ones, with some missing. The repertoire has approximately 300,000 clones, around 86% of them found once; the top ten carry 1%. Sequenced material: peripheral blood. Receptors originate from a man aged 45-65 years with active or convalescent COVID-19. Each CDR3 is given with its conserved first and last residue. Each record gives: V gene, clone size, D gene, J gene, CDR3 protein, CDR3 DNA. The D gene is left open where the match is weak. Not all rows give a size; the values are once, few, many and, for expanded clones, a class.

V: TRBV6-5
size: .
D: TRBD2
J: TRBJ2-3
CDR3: CASHGLAGVEDTQYF
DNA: TGTGCCAGCCATGGACTAGCGGGAGTGGAGGATACGCAGTATTTT

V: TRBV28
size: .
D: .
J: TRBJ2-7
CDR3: CASSSQYEQYF
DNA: TGTGCCAGCAGTTCCCAGTACGAGCAGTACTTC

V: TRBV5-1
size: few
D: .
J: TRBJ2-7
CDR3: CASSENPGHEQYF
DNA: TGCGCCAGCAGCGAAAATCCGGGTCACGAGCAGTACTTC

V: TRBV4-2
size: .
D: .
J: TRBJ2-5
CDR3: CASSQPSEETQYF
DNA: TGTGCCAGCAGCCAACCTTCCGAAGAGACCCAGTACTTC

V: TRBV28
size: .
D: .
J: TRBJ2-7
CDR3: CASSPQGYEQYF
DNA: TGTGCCAGCAGTCCACAGGGCTACGAGCAGTACTTC

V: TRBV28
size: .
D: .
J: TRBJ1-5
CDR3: CASSLPGQPQHF
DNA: TGTGCCAGCAGTCTTCCAGGGCAGCCCCAGCATTTT

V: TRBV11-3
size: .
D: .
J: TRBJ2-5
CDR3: CASSTGGALETQYF
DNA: TGTGCCAGTTCAACAGGGGGGGCCTTGGAGACCCAGTACTTC

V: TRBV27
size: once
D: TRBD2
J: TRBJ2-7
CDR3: CASSPLGLAGTQEQYF
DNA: TGTGCCAGCAGTCCCCTGGGACTAGCGGGAACACAAGAGCAGTACTTC

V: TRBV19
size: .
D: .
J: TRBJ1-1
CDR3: CASSITQGTFSNTEAFF
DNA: TGTGCCAGTAGTATTACTCAGGGGACCTTCTCGAACACTGAAGCTTTCTTT

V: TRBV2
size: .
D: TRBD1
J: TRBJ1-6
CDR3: CASSEVGTAVGSPLHF
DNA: TGTGCCAGCAGTGAAGTAGGGACAGCAGTAGGCTCACCCCTCCACTTT

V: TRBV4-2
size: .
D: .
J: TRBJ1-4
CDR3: CASSQYGLPGEKLFF
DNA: TGTGCCAGCAGCCAATACGGACTCCCGGGGGAAAAACTGTTTTTT

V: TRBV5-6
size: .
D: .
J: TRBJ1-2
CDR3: CASSLGISVRYGYTF
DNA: .

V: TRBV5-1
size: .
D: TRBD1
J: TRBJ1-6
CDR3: CASSLGAGGANSPLHF
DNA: TGCGCCAGCAGCTTGGGGGCAGGGGGCGCAAATTCACCCCTCCACTTT

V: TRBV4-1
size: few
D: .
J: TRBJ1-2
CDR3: CASSQAGYGYTF
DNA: TGCGCCAGCAGCCAAGCGGGCTATGGCTACACCTTC

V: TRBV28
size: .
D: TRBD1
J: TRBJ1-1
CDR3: CASRTGQGDTEAFF
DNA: TGTGCCAGCAGAACGGGACAGGGGGACACTGAAGCTTTCTTT

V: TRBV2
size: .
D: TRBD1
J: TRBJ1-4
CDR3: CASSDRQTGNSEKLFF
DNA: TGTGCCAGCAGTGACCGCCAGACAGGGAATTCTGAAAAACTGTTTTTT

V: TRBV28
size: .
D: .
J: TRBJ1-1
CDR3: CASSFGFSRAFRLGTEAFF
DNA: TGTGCCAGCAGTTTTGGGTTTTCCAGGGCATTTCGATTGGGCACTGAAGCTTTCTTT

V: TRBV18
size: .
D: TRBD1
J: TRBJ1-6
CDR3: CASSRTGDSPLHF
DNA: TGTGCCAGCTCACGGACAGGTGATTCACCCCTCCACTTT

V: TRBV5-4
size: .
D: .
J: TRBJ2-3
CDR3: CASSLSRGSTDTQYF
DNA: TGTGCCAGCAGCTTGTCTCGGGGATCCACAGATACGCAGTATTTT

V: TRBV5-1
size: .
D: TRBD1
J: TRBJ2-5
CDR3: CASRLSQGATQYF
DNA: TGCGCCAGCAGGCTGTCCCAGGGGGCAACCCAGTACTTC

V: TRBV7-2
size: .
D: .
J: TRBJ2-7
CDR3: CASSLARFTGEQYF
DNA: TGTGCCAGCAGCTTAGCGCGGTTTACGGGTGAGCAGTACTTC

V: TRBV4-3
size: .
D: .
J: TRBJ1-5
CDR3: CASSQDVLRVNQPQHF
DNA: TGCGCCAGCAGCCAAGACGTCTTACGAGTCAATCAGCCCCAGCATTTT

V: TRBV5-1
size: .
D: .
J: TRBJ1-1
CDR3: CASRKGSAEAFF
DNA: TGCGCCAGCAGAAAGGGGTCGGCTGAAGCTTTCTTT

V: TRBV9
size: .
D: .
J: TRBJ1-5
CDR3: CASSVDGNQPQHF
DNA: TGTGCCAGCAGCGTAGACGGGAATCAGCCCCAGCATTTT

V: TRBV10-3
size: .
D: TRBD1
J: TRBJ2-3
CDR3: CASLGTGPTDTQYF
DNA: TGTGCCAGCCTTGGGACAGGGCCGACAGATACGCAGTATTTT

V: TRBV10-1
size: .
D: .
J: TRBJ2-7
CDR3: CALRWQEVTYEQYF
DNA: TGCGCCCTAAGGTGGCAGGAAGTCACCTACGAGCAGTACTTC

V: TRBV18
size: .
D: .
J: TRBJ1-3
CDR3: CASSPLKQGPSGNTIYF
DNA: TGTGCCAGCTCACCACTGAAGCAGGGCCCCTCTGGAAACACCATATATTTT

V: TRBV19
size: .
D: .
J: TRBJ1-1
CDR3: CASSIELGGTAEAFF
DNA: TGTGCCAGTAGTATAGAATTAGGGGGAACGGCTGAAGCTTTCTTT

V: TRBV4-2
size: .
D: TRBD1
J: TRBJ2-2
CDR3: CASSQGQENTGELFF
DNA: TGTGCCAGCAGCCAGGGACAGGAAAACACCGGGGAGCTGTTTTTT

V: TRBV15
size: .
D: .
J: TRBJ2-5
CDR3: CATSRDRGGQQETQYF
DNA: TGTGCCACCAGCAGAGATAGGGGCGGACAGCAAGAGACCCAGTACTTC

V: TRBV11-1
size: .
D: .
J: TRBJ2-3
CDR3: CASSPFGGLSTDTQYF
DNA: TGTGCCAGCAGCCCTTTCGGGGGACTTAGCACAGATACGCAGTATTTT

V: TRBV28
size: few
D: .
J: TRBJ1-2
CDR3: CASSLDSNYGYTF
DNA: TGTGCCAGCAGTTTGGACAGTAACTATGGCTACACCTTC

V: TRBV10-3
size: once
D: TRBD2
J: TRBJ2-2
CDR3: CAISDWAGEAGELFF
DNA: TGTGCCATCAGTGATTGGGCGGGAGAAGCCGGGGAGCTGTTTTTT

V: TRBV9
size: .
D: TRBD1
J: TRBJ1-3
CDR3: CASSLGTGNNGNTIYF
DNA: TGTGCCAGCAGCCTAGGGACAGGGAATAATGGAAACACCATATATTTT

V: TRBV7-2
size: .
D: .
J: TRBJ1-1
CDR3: CASSLRPGLNTEAFF
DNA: TGTGCCAGCAGCTTAAGGCCAGGCTTGAACACTGAAGCTTTCTTT

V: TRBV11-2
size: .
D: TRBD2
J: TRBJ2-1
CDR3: CASSLVRTSGGAGEQFF
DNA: TGTGCCAGCAGCTTAGTCAGGACTAGCGGGGGGGCAGGTGAGCAGTTCTTC

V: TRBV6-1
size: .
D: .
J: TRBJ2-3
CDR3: CASSVGAGPLTDTQYF
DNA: TGTGCCAGCAGTGTTGGGGCTGGTCCTCTCACAGATACGCAGTATTTT

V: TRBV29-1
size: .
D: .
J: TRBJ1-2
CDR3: CSADGDGYTF
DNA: TGCAGCGCGGACGGGGATGGCTACACCTTC

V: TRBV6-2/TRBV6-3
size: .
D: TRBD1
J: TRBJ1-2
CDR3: CASSQGQGVVGYTF
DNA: TGTGCCAGCAGTCAAGGACAGGGGGTTGTTGGCTACACCTTC

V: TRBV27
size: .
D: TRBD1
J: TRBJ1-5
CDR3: CASSRTGEGQPQHF
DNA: TGTGCCAGCAGCCGTACAGGGGAAGGTCAGCCCCAGCATTTT

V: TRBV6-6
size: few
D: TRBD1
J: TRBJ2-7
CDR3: CASSTPGQGADEQYF
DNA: TGTGCCAGCAGTACCCCGGGACAGGGGGCGGACGAGCAGTACTTC

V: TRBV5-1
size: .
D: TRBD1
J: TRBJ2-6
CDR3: CASHTGGQRSGANVLTF
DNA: TGCGCCAGCCACACAGGGGGCCAACGCTCTGGGGCCAACGTCCTGACTTTC

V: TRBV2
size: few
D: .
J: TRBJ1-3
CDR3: CASGTQGNTIYF
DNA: TGTGCCAGCGGGACACAAGGAAACACCATATATTTT

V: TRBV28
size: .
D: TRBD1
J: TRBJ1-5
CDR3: CASSFRQGDQPQHF
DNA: TGTGCCAGCAGTTTCCGCCAGGGGGATCAGCCCCAGCATTTT

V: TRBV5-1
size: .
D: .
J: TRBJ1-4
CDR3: CASSPWGQGLNEKLFF
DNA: TGCGCCAGCAGCCCCTGGGGCCAGGGGCTTAATGAAAAACTGTTTTTT

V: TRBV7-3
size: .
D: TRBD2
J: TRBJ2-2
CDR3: CASSPRGAGGDTGELFF
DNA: TGTGCCAGCAGCCCCCGAGGGGCGGGGGGAGACACCGGGGAGCTGTTTTTT

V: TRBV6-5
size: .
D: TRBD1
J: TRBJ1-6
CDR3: CASSRDSHSPLHF
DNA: TGTGCCAGCAGCCGGGACAGCCATTCACCCCTCCACTTT

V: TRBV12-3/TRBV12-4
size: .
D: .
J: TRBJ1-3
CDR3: CASSHPRGNTIYF
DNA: TGTGCCAGCAGCCACCCTCGGGGTAACACCATATATTTT

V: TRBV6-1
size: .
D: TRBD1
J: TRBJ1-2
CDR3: CASSESGRGYGYTF
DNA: TGTGCCAGCAGTGAATCGGGCAGGGGGTATGGCTACACCTTC

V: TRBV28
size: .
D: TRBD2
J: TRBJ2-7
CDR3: CASTPTSGRPYEQYF
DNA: TGTGCCAGCACTCCAACTAGCGGGAGACCCTACGAGCAGTACTTC

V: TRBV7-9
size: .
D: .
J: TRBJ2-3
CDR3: CASSSTRGTTDTQYF
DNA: TGTGCCAGCAGCTCTACTAGAGGAACTACAGATACGCAGTATTTT

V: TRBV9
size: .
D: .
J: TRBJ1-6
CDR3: CASRRGGEGDNSPLHF
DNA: TGTGCCAGCAGGAGAGGGGGAGAGGGAGATAATTCACCCCTCCACTTT

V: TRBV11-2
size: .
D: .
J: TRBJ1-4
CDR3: CASSLVATPATNEKLFF
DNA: TGTGCCAGCAGCTTAGTAGCCACTCCCGCAACTAATGAAAAACTGTTTTTT